Listed below are T cell receptor beta chains from one sample, sequenced in a study of CD8 T cells in ankylosing spondylitis. Using its own MiXCR run on the 5' RACE reads, TCRdb lists one record per CDR3 protein. Altogether about 360,000 distinct CDR3 sequences are present, 20% being singletons, with the ten largest covering about an eighth. Sample: blood, either unsorted or a sorted T cell fraction (not recorded which). These receptors were taken from a male donor with ankylosing spondylitis or in good health (not recorded which). Each CDR3 is given with its conserved first and last residue. D genes are given only for firm matches. Clone size is given for some rows only: seen once, a few or many times, or a class if the clone is expanded.

J	D	length	V	size	DNA	CDR3
TRBJ2-7	TRBD1	13	TRBV20-1	-	TGCAGTGCTAAACAGGGGGCTACCTACGAGCAGTACTTC	CSAKQGATYEQYF
TRBJ1-4	-	16	TRBV20-1	few	TGCAGTGCTAGACTCTCGGCCAGTGCAACTAATGAAAAACTGTTTTTT	CSARLSASATNEKLFF
TRBJ2-3	TRBD2	14	TRBV5-4	-	TGTGCCAGCAGCTTGTGGCGGGGGACAGATACGCAGTATTTT	CASSLWRGTDTQYF
TRBJ2-5	-	13	TRBV29-1	many	TGCAGCGTTGAAATCCAGAACCAAGAGACCCAGTACTTC	CSVEIQNQETQYF
TRBJ2-3	-	15	TRBV20-1	-	TGCAGTGCTAGAGATAGGGAGGACCACACAGATACGCAGTATTTT	CSARDREDHTDTQYF
TRBJ2-1	-	15	TRBV3-1	-	TGTGCCAGCAGCCAAGATTCGGGCTCCTACAATGAGCAGTTCTTC	CASSQDSGSYNEQFF
TRBJ2-5	-	15	TRBV7-9	-	TGTGCCAGCAGCTCCCGGGACTGGAGGGGGGAGACCCAGTACTTC	CASSSRDWRGETQYF
TRBJ1-2	-	11	TRBV6-5	-	TGTGCCAGCACTCCAGGGACGGGCTACACCTTC	CASTPGTGYTF
TRBJ2-5	-	12	TRBV3-1	-	TGTGCCAGCAGCCATATTTCCGTGACCCAGTACTTC	CASSHISVTQYF
TRBJ1-2	-	16	TRBV7-9	few	TGTGCCAGCAGCGAGGAGGAAAAGACCCTAAACTATGGCTACACCTTC	CASSEEEKTLNYGYTF
TRBJ2-7	TRBD1	15	TRBV29-1	-	TGCAGCGTTGAAGGTGGGGACAGGGGGCCGCCCGAGCAGTACTTC	CSVEGGDRGPPEQYF
TRBJ2-3	-	14	TRBV12-3/TRBV12-4	-	TGTGCCAGCAGAACGAGCCGTAGCACAGATACGCAGTATTTT	CASRTSRSTDTQYF
TRBJ1-1	-	15	TRBV28	-	TGTGCCAGCAGTTTATTATCCAGGTCGAACACTGAAGCTTTCTTT	CASSLLSRSNTEAFF
TRBJ2-7	TRBD2	14	TRBV29-1	many	TGCAGCGTAGCGGGCGGGGGTTCGGGTTACGAGCAGTACTTC	CSVAGGGSGYEQYF
TRBJ2-6	-	14	TRBV5-1	-	TGCGCCACCCCAGCGAAGGAAGGGGCCAACGTCCTGACTTTC	CATPAKEGANVLTF
TRBJ2-7	-	14	TRBV27	-	TGTGCCAGCAGTTTATCGAAGGGTGGGAACGAGCAGTACTTC	CASSLSKGGNEQYF
TRBJ2-7	-	13	TRBV28	-	TGTGCCAGCAGCGGCAGTTCGCTACGAGAGCAGTACTTC	CASSGSSLREQYF
TRBJ1-5	-	14	TRBV7-9	few	TGTGCCAGCAGCTTCGGGACAAACCTACAGCCCCAGCATTTT	CASSFGTNLQPQHF
TRBJ2-1	TRBD1	15	TRBV7-9	-	TGTGCCAGCAGCTTGGGGACAGGATCCTGGGATGAGCAGTTCTTC	CASSLGTGSWDEQFF
TRBJ2-5	-	14	TRBV29-1	-	TGCAGCTTTTTTCTTCAGGACAACCAAGAGACCCAGTACTTC	CSFFLQDNQETQYF
TRBJ2-7	-	11	TRBV2	few	TGTGCCAGCAGGGGAGAATACGAGCAGTACTTC	CASRGEYEQYF
TRBJ2-1	-	16	TRBV7-9	few	TGTGCCAGCAGCTTAGGGACACGGGTTGAGAACAATGAGCAGTTCTTC	CASSLGTRVENNEQFF
TRBJ2-1	TRBD2	14	TRBV29-1	few	TGCAGCGTTGCACTAGCGGGGGGGTTCAATGAGCAGTTCTTC	CSVALAGGFNEQFF
TRBJ2-7	-	15	TRBV15	few	TGTGCCACCAGCAGAGATGGTACAGCCTCCTACGAGCAGTACTTC	CATSRDGTASYEQYF
TRBJ2-7	TRBD2	14	TRBV12-3/TRBV12-4	few	TGTGCCAGCAGTTCCGCGGGGGGGGCCTACGAGCAGTACTTC	CASSSAGGAYEQYF
TRBJ2-5	TRBD2	16	TRBV6-5	-	TGTGCCAGCAGTTACTCGATGGCGGGGGAGGGAGAGACCCAGTACTTC	CASSYSMAGEGETQYF
TRBJ2-3	TRBD2	17	TRBV6-1	-	TGTGCCAGCAGTGAAACAATTGGCGGGGGGACCGCAGATACGCAGTATTTT	CASSETIGGGTADTQYF
TRBJ2-1	TRBD1	19	TRBV29-1	few	TGCAGCGTCGATGTAACGGGACAGGGGATGGAAGGCTCCTACAATGAGCAGTTCTTC	CSVDVTGQGMEGSYNEQFF
TRBJ2-7	-	13	TRBV29-1	few	TGCAGCGCCCGGGGCCCGGGGGCCTACGAGCAGTACTTC	CSARGPGAYEQYF